One TCR beta chain is described in this entry. This sample is drawn from a study of blood T cell repertoires in COVID-19. Overall study context: COVID-19 samples from acute and convalescent phases originated in the United States, Italy and Spain. Sources were T cells, B-cell-depleted T cells, or PBMCs; the material itself was cDNA or gDNA.

Under the authors' procedure: Nucleated cell number was recorded as an estimate derived from reference gene primer amplification. Generated by immunoSEQ multiplex PCR, the TCRdb table keeps only in-frame clones and is missing some. V, J and clone size were drawn from that table, and D and trimming were deduced from the DNA. The repertoire consists of about 110,000 clones, with about four fifths occurring once and the leading ten covering about 4%. J lost 0 bases, V lost 4 bases, and 14 bases had no gene match. The CDR3 has 19 residues. Germline V gives CDR1 SGHKS, CDR2 YYEKEE (reference sequence). The sample comprised peripheral blood. This TCR derives from a woman in her 70s with acute or convalescent COVID-19. The J gene is TRBJ2-1, the V gene TRBV5-5, with 9 bases that match TRBD1. The CDR3 DNA reads as TGTGCCAGCAGCCCTGAGGCGGGACAGGGATTTAGCTCCTACAATGAGCAGTTCTTC. Translated, it gives CASSPEAGQGFSSYNEQFF.